What follows is one T cell receptor beta chain and its context. Antigen: not known. These data come from a study of blood T cells in healthy people across ages. With a J-beta primer mix and a sample-barcoded 5' primer, a second PCR ran roughly 7 to 11 cycles. Each CDR3 protein is one row after TCRdb ran MiXCR on the 5' RACE reads. In the table there are 1.4 million or so distinct CDR3 sequences, roughly two fifths of which are singletons. General study results and limits: Diversity figures based on one million T cells were deemed too low. Bulk PBMC profiling left naive and antigen-experienced comparisons inconclusive. Getting older went along with TCR beta diversity per million T cells dropping roughly linearly.

Total RNA was extracted at no less than 6 micrograms per sample. The germline V and J ends were trimmed by 6 bases and 2 bases, with 11 bases remaining between them. This CDR3 spans 14 amino acids. The germline V gene has CDR1 MNHNY and CDR2 SVGAGI (reference sequence). The sample taken for sequencing was blood. The TCR originated in a woman aged 18-29 years in good health. This chain connects TRBV6-6 to TRBJ1-5, with D possibly matching TRBD1 (5 bases). The CDR3 DNA reads as TGTGCCAGCAGGCCGGGGGGTCGCAATCAGCCCCAGCATTTT. Its protein product is CASRPGGRNQPQHF.